The 28 T cell receptor beta chains below all came from one sample that was sequenced in a study of shared clonotypes between healthy human individuals. TCRdb keeps only in-frame clones here, not all; method: immunoSEQ multiplex PCR. This sample has fewer than 1.8 million clones, with approximately 98.5% found just once. The sequenced material came from naive CD4+ T cells sorted from blood. Subset in this sample: CD45RA+ positively selected. All receptors derive from a man younger than 45 in good health.

The chain recombines TRBV5-4 with TRBJ2-5; 11 bases agree with TRBD2. CDR1 is SGHNT and CDR2 is YYREEE in the germline V gene (reference sequence). The CDR3 loop spans 16 amino acids. The junction had 12 bases not matched to a gene; V was cut back by 4 bases and J by 7 bases. The CDR3 loop reads CASSLGTSGNLGTQYF. CDR3 nucleotides: TGTGCCAGCAGCCTAGGGACTAGCGGTAATTTGGGGACCCAGTACTTC.

The V gene is TRBV7-2, the J gene TRBJ2-1; 7 nucleotides agree with TRBD2. The germline V gene has CDR1 SGHTA and CDR2 FQGNSA. The CDR3 length is 15 residues. J was trimmed by 4 bases and V by 3 bases; bases with no gene match: 6. CDR3 bases: TGTGCCAGCAGCTTCACCGGGACTACTTACAATGAGCAGTTCTTC. Encoded protein: CASSFTGTTYNEQFF.

For this clone: This CDR3 is also generated by other DNA sequences in the sample. This rearrangement joins TRBV5-1 to TRBJ2-1; D perhaps matches TRBD2 (6 bases). The germline V gene encodes CDR1 SGHRS and CDR2 YFSETQ. The CDR3 spans 12 residues. V was clipped by 4 bases and J by 8 bases, with 10 bases between them. CDR3 sequence reads: CASSPPGDEQFF. CDR3 in DNA: TGCGCCAGCAGCCCCCCGGGGGATGAGCAGTTCTTC.

This chain uses TRBV7-3 with TRBJ2-1; TRBD2 matches 7 bases. Losses at the gene ends were 2 bases for V and 3 bases for J; bases not matched to a gene: 4. The CDR3 covers 15 residues. In germline, CDR1 is SGHTA, CDR2 FQGTGA. CDR3 nucleotides: TGTGCCAGCAGCTTATTGGGCGGGAGCTACAATGAGCAGTTCTTC. It yields the protein CASSLLGGSYNEQFF.

The chain recombines TRBV5-1 with TRBJ1-1; TRBD1 aligns across 8 bases. The CDR3 is 16 residues long. Unmatched junction bases numbered 8, after V lost 0 bases and J lost 4 bases. The V gene's germline CDR1 is SGHRS and CDR2 YFSETQ. The CDR3 DNA reads TGCGCCAGCAGCTTGGAACAGGGGGGTCCCAGCACTGAAGCTTTCTTT. The encoded protein is CASSLEQGGPSTEAFF.

J is TRBJ1-3 and V is TRBV5-1; 7 positions agree with TRBD1. Germline loops: CDR1 SGHRS, CDR2 YFSETQ. The CDR3 runs to 17 residues. V dropped 3 bases and J dropped 0; count of bases not matched to a gene: 9. The CDR3 region has the DNA TGCGCCAGCAGCTGGACGGGACAGTTTCTCTCTGGAAACACCATATATTTT. It codes for CASSWTGQFLSGNTIYF.

This clone came up once. Other DNA variants within this sample encode the same CDR3. The J gene is TRBJ1-3, the V gene TRBV29-1; D is uncertain. The germline V gene encodes CDR1 SQVTM and CDR2 ANQGSEA. The V and J ends lost 3 bases and 4 bases respectively, with 4 bases between them. The CDR3 is 11 amino acids. DNA of the CDR3: TGCAGCGTTGACAGGGGAAACACCATATATTTT. This encodes CSVDRGNTIYF. Drawing the rest from reference TRBV29-1 and TRBJ1-3, the complete variable domain is SAVISQKPSRDICQRGTSLTIQCQVDSQVTMMFWYRQQPGQSLTLIATANQGSEATYESGFVIDKFPISRPNLTFSTLTVSNMSPEDSSIYLCSVDRGNTIYFGEGSWLTVV.

This clone was seen just once. This chain links TRBV9 with TRBJ2-5; D is uncertain. V dropped 0 bases and J dropped 5 bases, with 11 bases sitting between them. CDR3 length equals 14 residues. CDR1 is SGDLS and CDR2 is YYNGEE in the germline V gene. The CDR3 DNA follows: TGTGCCAGCAGCGTAGCTCCCATCGGGGAGACCCAGTACTTC. It specifies CASSVAPIGETQYF.

This chain connects TRBV11-2 to TRBJ2-7; no firm D call. V gave up 0 bases and J gave up 6 bases, with 6 bases separating them. Germline lookup yields CDR1 SGHAT and CDR2 FQNNGV. The CDR3 sequence is 12 residues long. Here the CDR3 reads CASSLDPGEQYF. The CDR3 bases are TGTGCCAGCAGCTTAGACCCGGGCGAGCAGTACTTC.

J is TRBJ2-5 and V is TRBV5-3; weak D call: TRBD1 (9 bases). TRBV5-3 is classed as an ORF, of uncertain function. The V gene lost 0 bases and the J gene lost 3 bases, with 21 bases spanning the gap. The CDR3 length is 18 residues. In DNA, the CDR3 is TGTGCCAGAAGCTTGGCCGGTTACAGGGGGCGGGAGGAAGAGACCCAGTACTTC. It specifies CARSLAGYRGREEETQYF.

V usage is TRBV7-3 and J usage is TRBJ2-2; possibly TRBD1 for D (7 bases). V was trimmed by 4 bases and J by 4 bases, leaving 13 bases between them. The germline gives CDR1 SGHTA, CDR2 FQGTGA. CDR3 length equals 15 residues. CDR3 amino acids: CASSSRQGGTGELFF. In DNA, the CDR3 is TGTGCCAGCAGCTCCCGACAGGGAGGCACCGGGGAGCTGTTTTTT.

The chain joins TRBV28 to TRBJ1-1; D not resolved. The CDR3 is made up of 14 amino acids. V was trimmed by 2 bases and J by 1 base, leaving 8 bases between them. The germline CDR1 and CDR2 sequences are MDHEN and SYDVKM. CDR3 coding DNA: TGTGCCAGCAGTTTAAAAGGAGGGAACACTGAAGCTTTCTTT. Encoded protein: CASSLKGGNTEAFF.

In regard to this clone: The junction and the germline gene differ at one end; a read error may be behind it. The chain carries TRBV18 and TRBJ1-1, with a tentative D call TRBD1 (5 bases). The CDR3 has 13 residues. Germline loops: CDR1 KGHSH, CDR2 LQKENI. The CDR3 is CASSTPGRPEAFF. CDR3 sequence (DNA): TGTGCCAGCTCAACACCGGGACGGCCTGAAGCTTTCTTT.

The gene calls are TRBV29-1 and TRBJ1-4, with D tentatively TRBD1 (5 bases). The CDR3 length is 12 residues. Trimming removed 7 bases from V and 7 bases from J, with 13 bases in between. CDR1 SQVTM and CDR2 ANQGSEA come from the germline V gene. Here the CDR3 DNA reads TGCAGCGCTCAGGGAGCTGGTGAAAAACTGTTTTTT. Protein sequence: CSAQGAGEKLFF.

J is TRBJ1-2 and V is TRBV4-2; a possible D gene is TRBD1 (5 bases). V was cut by 5 bases and J by 4 bases, with 14 bases left in between. The CDR3 is 14 amino acids. CDR1 LGHNA and CDR2 YNFKEQ come from the germline V gene. Here the CDR3 reads CASSLEGISYGYTF. The CDR3 coding sequence is TGTGCCAGCAGCTTGGAGGGGATTTCCTATGGCTACACCTTC.

DNA of the CDR3: TGCGCCAGCAGTGAATACGGGGAGCCCCAGCATTTT. Translated: CASSEYGEPQHF. J is TRBJ1-5 and V is TRBV10-1; D is uncertain. V lost 3 bases and J 8 bases, leaving 8 bases between the germline ends. There are 12 residues in the CDR3. The germline CDR1 and CDR2 sequences are WNHNN and SYGVQD (reference sequence).

This clone showed up just once. Within the sample, other DNA sequences also encode this same CDR3. V and J are TRBV18 and TRBJ2-7; 8 positions agree with TRBD1. V lost 3 bases and J lost 2; bases outside the gene matches: 3. The V gene's germline CDR1 is KGHSH and CDR2 LQKENI. There are 14 residues in the CDR3. DNA for the CDR3: TGTGCCAGCTCACCGCGGACAGGGACCTACGAGCAGTACTTC. This translates into CASSPRTGTYEQYF.

The chain recombines TRBV18 with TRBJ1-5; D unresolved. The V gene lost 3 bases and the J gene lost 1 base, with 13 bases spanning the gap. The CDR3 is made up of 16 amino acids. Germline CDR1 KGHSH, CDR2 LQKENI. CDR3 sequence reads: CASSPSAQTSNQPQHF. DNA for the CDR3: TGTGCCAGCTCACCGTCAGCCCAGACGAGCAATCAGCCCCAGCATTTT.

The J gene is TRBJ2-3, the V gene TRBV4-1; D possibly corresponds to TRBD1 (6 bases). Deletions cut 4 bases from V and 2 bases from J, with 19 bases between. Germline assignment: CDR1 MGHRA and CDR2 YSYEKL. This CDR3 is 17 amino acids long. CDR3 coding DNA: TGCGCCAGCAGCCCCCTGGGGCAGGGGAGTTACACAGATACGCAGTATTTT. Amino acids: CASSPLGQGSYTDTQYF.

This sequence joins TRBV6-1 and TRBJ1-3; no definite D call. V lost 4 bases to trimming and J lost 1 base, with 5 bases between them. Germline V CDR1 and CDR2: MNHNS, SASEGT. CDR3 size: 13 residues. CDR3 protein: CASSGGSGNTIYF. For the CDR3, the DNA is TGTGCCAGCAGTGGGGGATCTGGAAACACCATATATTTT.

This clone was detected once. The chain is built from TRBV28 and TRBJ2-2; no reliable D call. Germline V gene sequence: CDR1 MDHEN, CDR2 SYDVKM. Trimming shortened V by 4 bases and J by 1 base, and 13 bases separated the two germline ends. There are 16 residues in the CDR3. The CDR3 region is CASSSLQDLNTGELFF. As DNA, the CDR3 is TGTGCCAGCAGTTCCCTTCAGGACCTGAACACCGGGGAGCTGTTTTTT.

The genes are TRBV5-1 and TRBJ2-5, with 12 positions matching TRBD1. Germline V gives CDR1 SGHRS, CDR2 YFSETQ. The V gene end was trimmed by 6 bases and the J gene end by 5 bases; junction bases not matched to a gene: 11. The CDR3 has 16 amino acids. The CDR3 region has the DNA TGCGCCAGCAATCCCGGGACAGGGGGCCGGGGGGAGACCCAGTACTTC. Translated: CASNPGTGGRGETQYF. Combining the CDR3 with reference TRBV5-1 and TRBJ2-5 gives the whole variable domain KAGVTQTPRYLIKTRGQQVTLSCSPISGHRSVSWYQQTPGQGLQFLFEYFSETQRNKGNFPGRFSGRQFSNSRSEMNVSTLELGDSALYLCASNPGTGGRGETQYFGPGTRLLVL.

Remarks on this clone: The identical CDR3 is also encoded by other nucleotide sequences in the sample. V usage is TRBV25-1 and J usage is TRBJ1-1; D not resolved. The V gene lost 5 bases and the J gene lost 2 bases, with 3 bases spanning the gap. This CDR3 region has 11 residues. Looked up from germline, CDR1 is MGHDK and CDR2 is SYGVNS. CDR3 sequence (DNA): TGTGCCAGCAGTCTAAACACTGAAGCTTTCTTT. Its protein is CASSLNTEAFF.

The chain links TRBV28 to TRBJ2-7, with D maybe TRBD2 (6 bases). From germline, CDR1 is MDHEN and CDR2 SYDVKM. V shed 6 bases and J shed 1 base, with 16 bases lying between them. The CDR3 runs to 15 residues. The CDR3 DNA sequence: TGTGCCAGCAGCCTAGGGGCAGCGGGTTCCTACGAGCAGTACTTC. Its protein product is CASSLGAAGSYEQYF.

The chain joins TRBV2 to TRBJ2-5; D might be TRBD1 or TRBD2, each matching 7 bases. The germline CDR1 and CDR2 sequences are SNHLY and FYNNEI. V lost 6 bases and J lost 1, with 18 bases in between. This CDR3 spans 16 amino acids. CDR3 in DNA: TGTGCCAGCAGCTTGGGGACAGCGGGGACCCAAGAGACCCAGTACTTC. Protein product: CASSLGTAGTQETQYF.

The chain employs TRBV5-6 and TRBJ2-1; D gene uncertain. V was cut by 3 bases and J by 9 bases, with 16 bases left in between. In germline, CDR1 is SGHDT, CDR2 YYEEEE. The length of the CDR3 is 14 residues. CDR3 sequence: CASSSRHLRGEQFF. CDR3 coding DNA: TGTGCCAGCAGCTCCCGACACCTCAGAGGTGAGCAGTTCTTC.

The chain combines TRBV11-2 with TRBJ2-2, with 9 bases identical to TRBD1. V dropped 6 bases and J dropped 7; count of bases not matched to a gene: 6. The CDR3 sequence is 14 residues long. Germline V CDR1 and CDR2: SGHAT, FQNNGV. The CDR3 here is CASRRTGEVGELFF. The DNA of the CDR3 is TGTGCCAGCAGACGGACAGGGGAGGTCGGGGAGCTGTTTTTT.

This sequence joins TRBV28 and TRBJ2-7, with TRBD2 matching over 12 bases. Losses at the gene ends were 5 bases for V and 2 bases for J; bases not matched to a gene: 4. The CDR3 covers 15 residues. Germline values: CDR1 MDHEN, CDR2 SYDVKM. DNA of the CDR3: TGTGCCAGCAGTGCCCTAGCGGGAGGGCCCTACGAGCAGTACTTC. It is translated as CASSALAGGPYEQYF. Looking up the rest from reference TRBV28 and TRBJ2-7 gives the full variable domain: DVKVTQSSRYLVKRTGEKVFLECVQDMDHENMFWYRQDPGLGLRLIYFSYDVKMKEKGDIPEGYSVSREKKERFSLILESASTNQTSMYLCASSALAGGPYEQYFGPGTRLTVT.